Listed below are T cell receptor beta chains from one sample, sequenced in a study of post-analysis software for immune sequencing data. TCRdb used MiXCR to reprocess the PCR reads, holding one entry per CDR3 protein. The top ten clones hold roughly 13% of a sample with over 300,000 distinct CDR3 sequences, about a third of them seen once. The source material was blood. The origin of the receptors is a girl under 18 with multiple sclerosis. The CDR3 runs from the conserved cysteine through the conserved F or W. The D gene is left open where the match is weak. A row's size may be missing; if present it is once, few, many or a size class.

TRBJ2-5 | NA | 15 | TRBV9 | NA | TGTGCCAGCGGCAGAGCTGGAGAGGGGCAGGAGACCCAGTACTTC | CASGRAGEGQETQYF
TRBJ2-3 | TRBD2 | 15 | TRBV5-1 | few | TGCGCCACCAAGGGACTAGCGGGGACCACAGATACGCAGTATTTT | CATKGLAGTTDTQYF
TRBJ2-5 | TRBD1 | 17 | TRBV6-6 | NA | TGTGCCAGCAATAAAAACCCGGGACAGGGAAACCAAGAGACCCAGTACTTC | CASNKNPGQGNQETQYF
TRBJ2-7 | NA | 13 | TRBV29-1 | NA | TGCAGCGTTGAAGATACAGGGCCCTACGGGCAGTACTTC | CSVEDTGPYGQYF
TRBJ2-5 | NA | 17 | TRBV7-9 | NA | TGTGCCAGCAGCTTAATTAAAGGACCCCAACAAAGAGAGACCCAGTACTTC | CASSLIKGPQQRETQYF
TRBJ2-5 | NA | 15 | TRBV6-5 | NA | TGTGCCAGCAATCAGAGGCTAGCGAATCAAGAGACCCAGTACTTC | CASNQRLANQETQYF
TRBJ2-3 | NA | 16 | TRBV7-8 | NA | TGTGCCAGCAACTACCACGAGGGGGGGAGCACAGATACGCAGTATTTT | CASNYHEGGSTDTQYF
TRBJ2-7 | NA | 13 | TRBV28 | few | TGTGCCACGCGGGGCGGCGGTTTATACGAGCAGTACTTC | CATRGGGLYEQYF
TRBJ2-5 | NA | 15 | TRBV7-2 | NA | TGTGCCAGCAGCTTAGGACTCCCGTTGAGGGAGACCCAGTACTTC | CASSLGLPLRETQYF
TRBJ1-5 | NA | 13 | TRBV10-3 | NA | TGTGCCGGGGGGGAGCACCTCAATCAGCCCCAGCATTTT | CAGGEHLNQPQHF
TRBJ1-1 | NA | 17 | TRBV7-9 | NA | TGTGCCAGCAGCTTAGATATGTGGGGAGGAGGCGACACTGAAGCTTTCTTT | CASSLDMWGGGDTEAFF
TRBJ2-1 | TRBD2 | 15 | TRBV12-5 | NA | TGTGCTAGTGGTTTAGGGACTACCCGGTCGGATGAGCAGTTCTTC | CASGLGTTRSDEQFF
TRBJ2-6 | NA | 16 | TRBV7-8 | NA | TGCGCCAGCAGCTTAGTCCCGAGCTCTGGGGCCAACGTCCTGACTTTC | CASSLVPSSGANVLTF
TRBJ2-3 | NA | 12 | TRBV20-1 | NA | TGCAGTGCTAGATACAGGACAGATACGCAGTATTTT | CSARYRTDTQYF
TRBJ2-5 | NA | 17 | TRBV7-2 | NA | TGTGCCAGCAGCTCACTTTGGGGCGGATCTAGAGGAGAGACCCAGTACTTC | CASSSLWGGSRGETQYF
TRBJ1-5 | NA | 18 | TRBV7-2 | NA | TGTGCCAGCAGCTTCTTCGCGGCAGGGGTAGGCGGCAATCAGCCCCAGCATTTT | CASSFFAAGVGGNQPQHF
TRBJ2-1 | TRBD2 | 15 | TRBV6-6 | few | TGTGCCAGCAGTTCCGAAGCGGGGGGGCCAGCTGAGCAGTTCTTC | CASSSEAGGPAEQFF
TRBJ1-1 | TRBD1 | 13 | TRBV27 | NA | TGTGCCAGCAGTCCGACAGGGGCGGCTGAAGCTTTCTTT | CASSPTGAAEAFF
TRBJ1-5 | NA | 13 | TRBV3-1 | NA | TGTGCCAGCAGCCGAGACAGTTATCAGCCCCAGCATTTT | CASSRDSYQPQHF
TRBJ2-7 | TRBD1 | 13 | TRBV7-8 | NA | TGTGCCAGCACCCGGGACAGGGCCTACGAGCAGTACTTC | CASTRDRAYEQYF
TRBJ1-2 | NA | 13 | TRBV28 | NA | TGTGCCAGCAGTTTATCACAGGCCTATGGCTACACCTTC | CASSLSQAYGYTF
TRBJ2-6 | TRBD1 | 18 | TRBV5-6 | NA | TGTGCCAGCAGCTTAGGGGACAGGGGGCTCTTCGGGGCCAACGTCCTGACTTTC | CASSLGDRGLFGANVLTF
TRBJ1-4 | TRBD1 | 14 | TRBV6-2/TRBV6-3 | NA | TGTGCCAGCAGTACTTCAGGGGGTCGTGAAAAACGGTTTTTT | CASSTSGGREKRFF
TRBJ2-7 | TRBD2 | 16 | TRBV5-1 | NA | TGCGCCAGCAGCTCCCTCCTGGGGGAGGGGACCTACGAGCAGTACTTC | CASSSLLGEGTYEQYF
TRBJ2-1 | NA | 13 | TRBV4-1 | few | TGCGCCAGCAGCCAAGGCGGGAACAATGAGCAGTTCTTC | CASSQGGNNEQFF
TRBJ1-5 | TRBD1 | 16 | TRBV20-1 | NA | TGCAGTGCTAGAGATCCAGGGGGCGCGGGCAATCAGCCCCAGCATTTT | CSARDPGGAGNQPQHF
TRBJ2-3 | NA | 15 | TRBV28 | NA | TGTGCCAGCAGACCCACCGATGCTAGCACAGATACGCAGTATTTT | CASRPTDASTDTQYF